This T cell receptor (beta chain) came from a study of tumor-infiltrating lymphocytes in primary liver carcinoma. Study-level information: All patients, whether men or women, fell within 30 to 69 years of age. Spanning 4.2 to 10 cm, the tumors were T1-T3 N0M0.

A word on this clonotype: Its antigen is as yet unknown. One junction end disagrees with the germline gene, perhaps due to a read error.

CDR1 is MNHNS and CDR2 is SASEGT in the germline V gene. This CDR3 comprises 12 residues. Reverse transcription of approximately 500 ng total RNA with a constant-region primer produced TCR beta cDNA. Libraries covering TCR beta were generated through three nested multiplex PCR rounds (using a slightly modified ARM-PCR). The first two PCR rounds, around 10 cycles each, used TRBV1-TRBV30 forward primers and a C-beta reverse primer. TCRdb analysed the multiplex PCR reads with MiXCR anew, one entry per CDR3 protein. The sample lists under 200,000 distinct CDR3 sequences, around four fifths occurring once. Overall study results and limits: Tumor specimens were characterized by a significantly higher top-250-clone fraction than blood (p = 0.039). It was observed that only about 7-24% of the top clones appeared in every one of the five tumor regions.

Unsorted bulk tissue, about 20-32 mg of it, served as the source for co-extraction of RNA and DNA. This clonotype originated in a man between 35 and 55 years old with primary liver carcinoma and hepatitis B virus infection. J is TRBJ2-1 and V is TRBV6-1; D ambiguous. Sequenced material: tumor tissue from primary liver carcinoma. The CDR3 sequence is CASIPSYNEQCF. In nucleotides, the CDR3 is TGTGCCAGTATTCCGTCCTACAATGAGCAGTGCTTC.